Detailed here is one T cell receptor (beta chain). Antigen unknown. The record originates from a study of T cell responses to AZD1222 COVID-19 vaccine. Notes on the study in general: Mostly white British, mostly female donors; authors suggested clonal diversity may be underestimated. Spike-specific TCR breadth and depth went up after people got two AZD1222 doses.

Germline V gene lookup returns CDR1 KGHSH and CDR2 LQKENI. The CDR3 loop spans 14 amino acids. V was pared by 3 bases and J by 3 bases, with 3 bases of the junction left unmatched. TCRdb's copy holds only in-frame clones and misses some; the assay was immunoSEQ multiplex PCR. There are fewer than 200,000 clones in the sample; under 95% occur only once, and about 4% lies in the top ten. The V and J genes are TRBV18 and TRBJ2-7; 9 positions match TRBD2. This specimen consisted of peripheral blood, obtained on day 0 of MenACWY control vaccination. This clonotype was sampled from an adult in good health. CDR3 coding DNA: TGTGCCAGCTCACCTCGGCGGGAGGGCTACGAGCAGTACTTC. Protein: CASSPRREGYEQYF.